A single sample is the source of the 32 T cell receptor beta chains below, sequenced in a study of cytomegalovirus exposure and HLA in healthy donors. 13 Jbeta primers and 60 Vbeta primers were used for the PCR. Produced via immunoSEQ multiplex PCR; TCRdb's table is partial and in-frame only. Of around 270,000 clones detected, about four fifths appear once; the ten largest clones hold 0.3%. The specimen was PBMCs. Source of these receptors: a girl under 10 years old in good health and CMV-seronegative.

The chain has TRBV27 and TRBJ2-7; the match to TRBD1 covers 11 bases. This CDR3 is built from 18 residues. Unmatched junction bases numbered 14, after V lost 5 bases and J lost 2 bases. CDR1 and CDR2 from the germline V gene are MNHEY and SMNVEV (reference sequence). CDR3 in amino acids: CASSPRAPTGQGAYEQYF. The CDR3 DNA reads as TGTGCCAGCAGTCCCAGGGCCCCAACGGGACAGGGGGCCTACGAGCAGTACTTC.

The chain carries TRBV5-8 and TRBJ1-2, with 8 bases fitting TRBD1. Trimming at V came to 0 bases and at J to 6 bases, leaving 7 bases not matched to a gene. CDR3 length: 15 amino acids. In germline, CDR1 is SGHTS, CDR2 YDEGEE. The CDR3 sequence is CASSLAGQGGHGYTF. CDR3 nucleotides: TGTGCCAGCAGCTTGGCTGGACAGGGAGGGCATGGCTACACCTTC.

The chain links TRBV6-6 to TRBJ2-5; no reliable D call. The CDR3 is made up of 13 amino acids. Germline V lookup: CDR1 MNHNY, CDR2 SVGAGI (reference sequence). Trimming pared 5 bases from V and 0 bases from J, leaving 7 bases between. Written as DNA, the CDR3 is TGTGCCAGCAGTAATCCGTACCAAGAGACCCAGTACTTC. Its translation: CASSNPYQETQYF.

The chain is built from TRBV5-1 and TRBJ2-2; 7 nucleotides match TRBD2. Germline V gene lookup returns CDR1 SGHRS and CDR2 YFSETQ. The junction had 11 bases not matched to a gene; V was cut back by 6 bases and J by 3 bases. The CDR3 consists of 16 residues. In DNA form, the CDR3 reads TGCGCCAGCACCCTCCTAGCGGAGCGGGACACCGGGGAGCTGTTTTTT. Amino acid sequence: CASTLLAERDTGELFF.

The gene calls are TRBV5-4 and TRBJ1-1; D gene uncertain. This CDR3 region has 15 residues. V was shortened by 3 bases and J by 0 bases, with 12 bases between the two germline ends. Germline CDR1 is SGHNT and CDR2 is YYREEE (reference sequence). The CDR3 sequence: CASSSSRIMNTEAFF. The CDR3 DNA follows: TGTGCCAGCAGCTCTTCTAGGATTATGAACACTGAAGCTTTCTTT.

The J gene is TRBJ2-1, the V gene TRBV5-1; perhaps TRBD1 as D (6 bases). Germline assignment: CDR1 SGHRS and CDR2 YFSETQ. There are 15 residues in the CDR3. V lost 0 bases, J lost 7 bases, and 14 bases lay in between. The CDR3 loop reads CASSLVTGNSNEQFF. The CDR3, as DNA: TGCGCCAGCAGCTTGGTTACAGGGAATAGTAATGAGCAGTTCTTC.

The V call is TRBV7-3, the J call TRBJ2-3; 7 bases agree with TRBD2. Germline V gene lookup returns CDR1 SGHTA and CDR2 FQGTGA. The CDR3 is 15 residues long. Losses at the gene ends were 2 bases for V and 1 base for J; bases not matched to a gene: 3. CDR3 protein: CASSLVGGGTDTQYF. DNA of the CDR3: TGTGCCAGCAGCTTAGTGGGAGGGGGCACAGATACGCAGTATTTT.

J is TRBJ2-7 and V is TRBV14, with 7 bases identical to TRBD2. This CDR3 spans 15 amino acids. Germline CDR1 reads SGHDN; CDR2 reads FVKESK. Trimming at V came to 1 base and at J to 4 bases, leaving 7 bases not matched to a gene. CDR3 DNA: TGTGCCAGCAGCCAAGTCCGCGGGAGTGTGTACGAGCAGTACTTC. Amino acid sequence: CASSQVRGSVYEQYF.

The rearrangement joins TRBV4-2 to TRBJ2-7, with 7 bases that match TRBD2. CDR1 is LGHNA and CDR2 is YNFKEQ in the germline V gene. This CDR3 contains 16 residues. Germline trimming cut 0 bases from V and 0 bases from J; bases unmatched to any gene: 5. CDR3 nucleotides: TGTGCCAGCAGCCAAGATTCGGGAGGACTCTCCTACGAGCAGTACTTC. Translation gives CASSQDSGGLSYEQYF.

V gene TRBV30 combines with J gene TRBJ1-3; 7 nucleotides line up with TRBD1. The CDR3 is made up of 16 amino acids. The ends lost 4 bases at V and 0 bases at J; junction bases unmatched: 9. Looked up from germline, CDR1 is GTSNPN and CDR2 is SVGIG (reference sequence). The CDR3 protein is CAWKALTGISGNTIYF. The DNA of the CDR3 is TGTGCCTGGAAAGCCCTGACAGGGATCTCTGGAAACACCATATATTTT.

The chain joins TRBV27 to TRBJ1-2, with 8 bases lining up with TRBD1. Trimming removed 0 bases from V and 5 bases from J; junction bases left unmatched: 2. The CDR3 sequence is 14 residues long. Per the germline V gene, CDR1 is MNHEY and CDR2 is SMNVEV (reference sequence). The CDR3 nucleotides read TGTGCCAGCAGTTTATCCCACAGGGGGTATGGCTACACCTTC. Translation: CASSLSHRGYGYTF.

The gene calls are TRBV30 and TRBJ2-3; tentatively, D is TRBD2 (7 bases). The CDR3 covers 14 residues. Germline V CDR1 and CDR2: GTSNPN, SVGIG (reference sequence). V shed 8 bases and J shed 1 base, with 16 bases lying between them. CDR3 DNA sequence: TGTGCCCAAAGGAAGGGGGGGGGCACAGATACGCAGTATTTT. Its translation: CAQRKGGGTDTQYF.

This sequence joins TRBV4-1 and TRBJ2-1, with 9 bases lining up with TRBD2. J lost 9 bases, V lost 1 base, and 10 bases had no gene match. The CDR3 sequence is 16 residues long. The germline V gene encodes CDR1 MGHRA and CDR2 YSYEKL. The CDR3 here is CASSQVMASGVSEQFF. The CDR3 DNA reads as TGCGCCAGCAGCCAAGTGATGGCTAGCGGGGTGAGTGAGCAGTTCTTC.

In this sample, this clone turned up a few times. The chain joins TRBV6-5 to TRBJ2-5, with TRBD2 matching over 9 bases. The junction had 10 bases not matched to a gene; V was cut back by 3 bases and J by 5 bases. Germline V CDR1 and CDR2: MNHEY, SVGAGI. The CDR3 totals 16 residues. In nucleotides, the CDR3 is TGTGCCAGCAGTTATAGGGGCGGGAGGGCCGCGGAGACCCAGTACTTC. It is translated as CASSYRGGRAAETQYF.

This chain joins TRBV7-9 and TRBJ1-4; TRBD1 matches 7 bases. The trim removed 6 bases at V and 4 bases at J, leaving 8 bases unmatched. CDR1 is SEHNR and CDR2 is FQNEAQ in the germline V gene (reference sequence). This CDR3 has 15 amino acids. This CDR3 reads CASSWLGQLNEKLFF. The CDR3 DNA reads as TGTGCCAGCAGTTGGTTGGGACAGCTTAATGAAAAACTGTTTTTT. The whole variable domain, remainder taken from reference TRBV7-9 and TRBJ1-4, is DTGVSQNPRHKITKRGQNVTFRCDPISEHNRLYWYRQTLGQGPEFLTYFQNEAQLEKSRLLSDRFSAERPKGSFSTLEIQRTEQGDSAMYLCASSWLGQLNEKLFFGSGTQLSVL.

The chain joins TRBV9 to TRBJ1-2; TRBD1 might be the D (5 bases). This CDR3 region has 15 residues. V was cut by 3 bases and J by 5 bases, with 17 bases left in between. Germline lookup yields CDR1 SGDLS and CDR2 YYNGEE. CDR3 region: CASSDGGTPRYGYTF. Here the CDR3 DNA reads TGTGCCAGCAGCGACGGAGGGACCCCGAGGTATGGCTACACCTTC.

The CDR3 DNA is TGCGCCAGCAGTCACCATCCGGACAGCAACACTGAAGCTTTCTTT. Translating it yields CASSHHPDSNTEAFF. The V gene is TRBV23-1, the J gene TRBJ1-1; the D gene is possibly TRBD1 (6 bases). TRBV23-1 counts as an open reading frame of uncertain function. The length of the CDR3 is 15 residues. The V end lost 3 bases, the J end lost 2 bases, and 13 bases lay between the germline ends.

The chain carries TRBV27 and TRBJ2-5; D remains ambiguous. The CDR3 is made up of 13 amino acids. Deletions cut 4 bases from V and 0 bases from J, with 6 bases between. CDR1 MNHEY and CDR2 SMNVEV come from the germline V gene (reference sequence). The CDR3 DNA reads as TGTGCCAGCAGTTCAGCGAACCAAGAGACCCAGTACTTC. It encodes CASSSANQETQYF.

This sequence joins TRBV7-2 and TRBJ1-6; D is unresolved. Germline V gene lookup returns CDR1 SGHTA and CDR2 FQGNSA. This CDR3 is built from 14 residues. Trimming took off 5 bases at V and 5 bases at J, with 10 bases between the two ends. CDR3 amino acids: CASSIKSNNSPLHF. CDR3 nucleotide sequence: TGTGCCAGCAGCATCAAGAGTAATAATTCACCCCTCCACTTT.

The chain links TRBV29-1 to TRBJ2-7; tentatively, D is TRBD2 (5 bases). There are 14 residues in the CDR3. Deletions cut 2 bases from V and 0 bases from J, with 11 bases between. Germline V gene lookup returns CDR1 SQVTM and CDR2 ANQGSEA. For the CDR3, the DNA is TGCAGCGTTGAACGCTCCGGGGTCTCCTACGAGCAGTACTTC. Translation gives CSVERSGVSYEQYF.

This clone showed up just a few times. The V call is TRBV9, the J call TRBJ2-4; TRBD2 matches 7 bases. Germline assignment: CDR1 SGDLS and CDR2 YYNGEE. Losses at the gene ends were 5 bases for V and 5 bases for J; bases not matched to a gene: 1. This CDR3 contains 12 residues. CDR3 sequence (DNA): TGTGCCAGCAGTCGGGAGGAAAACATTCAGTACTTC. Translated, it gives CASSREENIQYF.

V and J are TRBV27 and TRBJ1-5; a possible D gene is TRBD1 (6 bases). Germline CDR1 reads MNHEY; CDR2 reads SMNVEV (reference sequence). Trimming pared 6 bases from V and 5 bases from J, leaving 8 bases between. This CDR3 has 12 amino acids. In DNA form, the CDR3 reads TGTGCCAGCAGCGCAGGGGATCAGCCCCAGCATTTT. This codes for CASSAGDQPQHF.

CDR3 protein: CASSFLQGFPDNEQFF. As DNA, the CDR3 is TGTGCCAGCAGCTTCCTACAGGGGTTCCCCGACAATGAGCAGTTCTTC. V and J are TRBV7-6 and TRBJ2-1; TRBD1 aligns across 7 bases. Germline V gene sequence: CDR1 SGHVS, CDR2 FNYEAQ. The CDR3 runs 16 residues. Losses at the gene ends were 3 bases for V and 5 bases for J; bases not matched to a gene: 10.

The chain combines TRBV27 with TRBJ1-1, with no clear D. With 4 bases removed from V and 2 bases from J, the gap between germline ends came to 2 bases. This CDR3 region has 11 residues. CDR1 MNHEY and CDR2 SMNVEV come from the germline V gene (reference sequence). The CDR3 loop is CASSSNTEAFF. CDR3 coding DNA: TGTGCCAGCAGTTCTAACACTGAAGCTTTCTTT.

The chain has TRBV7-9 and TRBJ2-7; 7 bases map to TRBD2. J was trimmed by 3 bases and V by 7 bases; bases with no gene match: 12. CDR3 length: 15 residues. Germline loops: CDR1 SEHNR, CDR2 FQNEAQ (reference sequence). The CDR3 loop is CASTILAATIYEQYF. The CDR3 DNA is TGTGCCAGCACCATCCTAGCGGCAACCATCTACGAGCAGTACTTC.

The chain combines TRBV4-2 with TRBJ2-2, with 9 bases lining up with TRBD2. Trimming removed 0 bases from V and 4 bases from J; junction bases left unmatched: 9. This CDR3 contains 18 residues. CDR1 and CDR2 (germline): LGHNA, YNFKEQ. CDR3 sequence: CASSQENLRGGRTGELFF. The CDR3 bases are TGTGCCAGCAGCCAAGAGAACCTGCGGGGGGGCCGCACCGGGGAGCTGTTTTTT.

This clone came up a few times. The V call is TRBV6-1, the J call TRBJ2-7, with 12 bases lining up with TRBD1. Germline values: CDR1 MNHNS, CDR2 SASEGT. This CDR3 is built from 13 residues. With V trimmed by 8 bases and J by 7 bases, 6 bases remained unmatched. CDR3 sequence reads: CASWDRGLGEQYF. The CDR3 DNA is TGTGCCAGCTGGGACAGGGGGCTCGGGGAGCAGTACTTC.

The rearrangement uses TRBV19 and TRBJ2-1, with 8 nucleotides matching TRBD2. CDR1 is LNHDA and CDR2 is SQIVND in the germline V gene (reference sequence). V shed 3 bases and J 0 bases; nucleotides not matched to a gene: 10. The CDR3 contains 18 residues. In DNA, the CDR3 is TGTGCCAGTAGTATCCACCTAAGCGGGAGCCGCTCCTACAATGAGCAGTTCTTC. Encoded protein: CASSIHLSGSRSYNEQFF.

This clone has a handful of counts. This chain joins TRBV2 and TRBJ1-6, with 8 bases aligning to TRBD1. In germline, CDR1 is SNHLY, CDR2 FYNNEI. Germline trimming cut 7 bases from V and 10 bases from J; bases unmatched to any gene: 12. The CDR3 has 15 amino acids. CDR3: CASIPGTGIGSPLHF. CDR3 in DNA: TGTGCCAGCATTCCCGGGACAGGAATAGGGTCACCCCTCCACTTT.

The chain carries TRBV4-1 and TRBJ2-1; D unclear. With 1 base removed from V and 5 bases from J, the gap between germline ends came to 18 bases. The CDR3 extends over 17 amino acids. Germline-derived CDR1 and CDR2 are MGHRA and YSYEKL. The CDR3 bases are TGCGCCAGCAGCCAAGGGCACTTACCGAGGCCCGACAATGAGCAGTTCTTC. This encodes CASSQGHLPRPDNEQFF.

The rearrangement links TRBV7-9 to TRBJ2-7, with D possibly being TRBD1 (5 bases). Trimming took off 1 base at V and 3 bases at J, with 10 bases between the two ends. The CDR3 has 14 residues. Germline assignment: CDR1 SEHNR and CDR2 FQNEAQ (reference sequence). CDR3: CASSLGAGNYEQYF. The CDR3 coding sequence is TGTGCCAGCAGCTTAGGCGCAGGGAACTACGAGCAGTACTTC. Drawing the rest from reference TRBV7-9 and TRBJ2-7, the complete variable domain is DTGVSQNPRHKITKRGQNVTFRCDPISEHNRLYWYRQTLGQGPEFLTYFQNEAQLEKSRLLSDRFSAERPKGSFSTLEIQRTEQGDSAMYLCASSLGAGNYEQYFGPGTRLTVT.

The V call is TRBV4-1, the J call TRBJ1-5; 9 nucleotides align to TRBD1. The CDR3 is 22 residues long. Germline V CDR1 and CDR2: MGHRA, YSYEKL. After removal of 0 bases from V and 1 base from J, the junction contained 19 bases not matched to a gene. The DNA for the CDR3 is TGCGCCAGCAGCCAAGATGCCCCTGGACAGGGGAGGGTATATCGGAGCAATCAGCCCCAGCATTTT. Translation gives CASSQDAPGQGRVYRSNQPQHF.